The 7 T cell receptor beta chains given below trace back to one sample, sequenced in a study of shared clonotypes between healthy human individuals. Assay used: immunoSEQ multiplex PCR; TCRdb lists only in-frame clones, some missing. The table lists a few million clones, approximately 94% of them singletons. The sequenced sample was naive CD4+ T cells sorted from blood. Subset denoted: CD45RA+ positively selected. The origin of the receptors is a man aged 18 to 35 in good health.

The genes are TRBV2 and TRBJ1-2; tentatively, D is TRBD1 (5 bases). V lost 5 bases, J lost 5 bases, and 12 bases lay in between. The V gene's germline CDR1 is SNHLY and CDR2 FYNNEI. The CDR3 length is 13 residues. The CDR3 sequence is CASSIQDAYGYTF. DNA for the CDR3: TGTGCCAGCAGTATACAGGACGCTTATGGCTACACCTTC.

In this sample, this clone turned up once. The chain employs TRBV28 and TRBJ2-5; D uncertain. V lost 6 bases, J lost 2 bases, and 7 bases lay in between. There are 12 residues in the CDR3. Germline CDR1 MDHEN, CDR2 SYDVKM. CDR3 amino acids: CASSRLQETQYF. CDR3 nucleotide sequence: TGTGCCAGCAGCCGATTACAAGAGACCCAGTACTTC.

V usage is TRBV6-1 and J usage is TRBJ1-3; TRBD1 might be the D (5 bases). There are 15 residues in the CDR3. V was shortened by 5 bases and J by 0 bases, with 11 bases between the two germline ends. The germline V gene has CDR1 MNHNS and CDR2 SASEGT. CDR3 DNA sequence: TGTGCCAGCAGTATCTCAGGGAACTCTGGAAACACCATATATTTT. Protein: CASSISGNSGNTIYF.

V gene TRBV7-9 combines with J gene TRBJ2-4; D gene ambiguous. This CDR3 contains 14 residues. CDR1 is SEHNR, CDR2 FQNEAQ, per germline (reference sequence). The V and J ends lost 2 bases and 7 bases respectively, with 12 bases between them. This CDR3 reads CASSLSSLENIQYF. As DNA, the CDR3 is TGTGCCAGCAGCTTATCTTCCCTGGAGAACATTCAGTACTTC.

The chain has TRBV15 and TRBJ2-2, with D perhaps TRBD2 (5 bases). The CDR3 contains 13 residues. Trimming removed 5 bases at V and 5 bases at J, with 9 bases between. CDR1 and CDR2 (germline): LNHNV, YYDKDF (reference sequence). This CDR3 reads CATSLSGTGELFF. CDR3 DNA: TGTGCCACCAGCCTCTCGGGGACCGGGGAGCTGTTTTTT.

V and J are TRBV6-1 and TRBJ1-2; D remains ambiguous. CDR1 and CDR2 from the germline V gene are MNHNS and SASEGT. This CDR3 is 11 amino acids long. V lost 8 bases to trimming and J lost 8 bases, with 12 bases between them. The CDR3 reads CASSSLGGYTF. CDR3 bases: TGTGCCAGCTCCTCTCTCGGGGGCTACACCTTC.

The V call is TRBV6-4, the J call TRBJ2-1; D remains unclear. V was pared by 4 bases and J by 4 bases, with 14 bases between. Germline values: CDR1 MRHNA, CDR2 SNTAGT. This CDR3 contains 15 residues. CDR3 region: CASSVVGNQYNEQFF. The CDR3 bases are TGTGCCAGCAGTGTGGTAGGGAATCAATACAATGAGCAGTTCTTC.